The clone carrying this T cell receptor (beta chain) appeared once. This CDR3 comprises 12 residues. Germline V lookup: CDR1 LNHDA, CDR2 SQIVND (reference sequence). The germline V and J ends were trimmed by 7 bases and 0 bases, with 4 bases remaining between them. The data belong to a study of blood T cell repertoires in COVID-19. Per the study methods: Amplification of reference gene primers was used by the study to estimate nucleated cell counts. Profiling relied on immunoSEQ multiplex PCR, and the TCRdb table lists in-frame clones only, not all of them. From that table come the V and J calls and clone size; the DNA was used to work out D and trimming. The data show 30,000 to 45,000 clones, roughly four fifths seen once.

The source of this sequence is a human donor in a cohort sampled during active or convalescent COVID-19. The donor label of this sample is uncertain. The V call is TRBV19, the J call TRBJ1-5, with D hard to call. The sample was peripheral blood. CDR3 in amino acids: CASTVSNQPQHF. DNA for the CDR3: TGTGCCAGTACAGTTAGCAATCAGCCCCAGCATTTT. The whole variable domain, remainder taken from reference TRBV19 and TRBJ1-5, is DGGITQSPKYLFRKEGQNVTLSCEQNLNHDAMYWYRQDPGQGLRLIYYSQIVNDFQKGDIAEGYSVSREKKESFPLTVTSAQKNPTAFYLCASTVSNQPQHFGDGTRLSIL.